This TCR beta chain was sequenced during a study of shared clonotypes between healthy human individuals. Overall study findings and caveats: Clonotype sharing among donors, it was expected, would be affected by sequencing depth.

Every donor was a Caucasian adult from Nashville, Tennessee. In the case of this clone: Its antigen is unknown.

At deep level, the assay was performed. Every subset had its genomic DNA shared out evenly among several immunoSEQ plates. Clones were read by immunoSEQ multiplex PCR, and TCRdb kept only the in-frame ones, dropping some. The sample comprises about 480,000 clones, about four fifths of which are singletons, and 10% to 15% rests with the top ten. Germline values: CDR1 LGHNA, CDR2 YNFKEQ. This CDR3 comprises 16 residues. The V end lost 6 bases, the J end lost 1 base, and 18 bases lay between the germline ends. The receptor was isolated from a woman aged 40 to 50 in good health. Some clones in this sample may be carry-over from other donors' samples. The source material was PBMCs. The chain combines TRBV4-2 with TRBJ1-1, with D uncertain. The CDR3: CASSPNVGKPNTEAFF. CDR3 bases: TGTGCCAGCAGTCCCAACGTTGGGAAGCCGAACACTGAAGCTTTCTTT.